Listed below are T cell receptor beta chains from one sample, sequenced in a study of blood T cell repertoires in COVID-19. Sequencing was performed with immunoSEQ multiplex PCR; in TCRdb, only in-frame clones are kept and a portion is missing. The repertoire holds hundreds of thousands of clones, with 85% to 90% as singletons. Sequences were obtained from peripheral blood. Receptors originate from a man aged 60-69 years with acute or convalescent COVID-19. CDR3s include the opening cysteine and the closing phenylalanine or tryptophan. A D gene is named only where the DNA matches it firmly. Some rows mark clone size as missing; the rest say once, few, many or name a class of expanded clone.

CDR3 protein: CASSARGQGRNTEAFF
CDR3 DNA: TGTGCCAGTAGTGCCAGGGGACAGGGACGGAACACTGAAGCTTTCTTT
clone size: NA
V gene: TRBV19
D gene: TRBD1
J gene: TRBJ1-1

CDR3 protein: CASSSTGGSSPLHF
CDR3 DNA: TGTGCCAGCAGCTCGACAGGGGGGAGTTCACCCCTCCACTTT
clone size: NA
V gene: TRBV7-3
D gene: TRBD1
J gene: TRBJ1-6

CDR3 protein: CASSSGQGSNQPQHF
CDR3 DNA: TGTGCCAGCAGCTCGGGACAGGGCAGCAATCAGCCCCAGCATTTT
clone size: few
V gene: TRBV7-9
D gene: TRBD1
J gene: TRBJ1-5

CDR3 protein: CASSLPAAGRSTDTQYF
CDR3 DNA: TGTGCCAGCAGCTTACCCGCCGCGGGGCGGAGCACAGATACGCAGTATTTT
clone size: few
V gene: TRBV7-8
D gene: NA
J gene: TRBJ2-3

CDR3 protein: CASSSAGVYTEAFF
CDR3 DNA: TGTGCCAGCAGTAGCGCAGGGGTTTACACTGAAGCTTTCTTT
clone size: NA
V gene: TRBV25-1
D gene: NA
J gene: TRBJ1-1

CDR3 protein: CASSILGQGNTEAFF
CDR3 DNA: TGTGCCAGTAGTATTCTGGGACAGGGGAACACTGAAGCTTTCTTT
clone size: NA
V gene: TRBV19
D gene: TRBD1
J gene: TRBJ1-1

CDR3 protein: CASSTKRPGQGTNNEKLFF
CDR3 DNA: TGTGCCAGTAGTACAAAACGCCCGGGACAGGGGACCAATAATGAAAAACTGTTTTTT
clone size: NA
V gene: TRBV19
D gene: TRBD1
J gene: TRBJ1-4

CDR3 protein: CASSPAGRSSYEQYF
CDR3 DNA: TGTGCCAGTAGTCCCGCGGGGCGGAGCTCCTACGAGCAGTACTTC
clone size: NA
V gene: TRBV19
D gene: NA
J gene: TRBJ2-7

CDR3 protein: CASSFIGLAGVGGTGELFF
CDR3 DNA: TGTGCCAGCAGCTTCATCGGACTAGCGGGGGTCGGAGGAACCGGGGAGCTGTTTTTT
clone size: few
V gene: TRBV7-9
D gene: TRBD2
J gene: TRBJ2-2

CDR3 protein: CASSLGVQGSYGYTF
CDR3 DNA: TGTGCCAGCAGCTTAGGGGTCCAGGGATCCTATGGCTACACCTTC
clone size: NA
V gene: TRBV7-9
D gene: NA
J gene: TRBJ1-2

CDR3 protein: CASSTGQGPRTGELFF
CDR3 DNA: TGTGCCAGCAGCACCGGACAGGGCCCCAGGACCGGGGAGCTGTTTTTT
clone size: NA
V gene: TRBV9
D gene: TRBD1
J gene: TRBJ2-2

CDR3 protein: CASSPVAGGYDTDTQYF
CDR3 DNA: TGCGCCAGCAGCCCGGTAGCGGGGGGATATGACACAGATACGCAGTATTTT
clone size: NA
V gene: TRBV5-1
D gene: TRBD2
J gene: TRBJ2-3

CDR3 protein: CASAGTGERSSYNEQFF
CDR3 DNA: TGTGCCAGCGCGGGGACAGGGGAGAGGAGCTCCTACAATGAGCAGTTCTTC
clone size: NA
V gene: TRBV28
D gene: TRBD1
J gene: TRBJ2-1

CDR3 protein: CASSYSSDRGKAPLHF
CDR3 DNA: TGTGCCAGCAGTTACTCGTCAGACAGGGGGAAGGCACCCCTCCACTTT
clone size: NA
V gene: TRBV6-5
D gene: TRBD1
J gene: TRBJ1-6

CDR3 protein: CASSFGPAKNIQYF
CDR3 DNA: TGTGCCAGCAGCTTTGGCCCCGCCAAAAACATTCAGTACTTC
clone size: NA
V gene: TRBV5-4
D gene: NA
J gene: TRBJ2-4

CDR3 protein: CASSLRQGGSYGYTF
CDR3 DNA: TGCGCCAGCAGCTTAAGACAGGGGGGTTCCTATGGCTACACCTTC
clone size: NA
V gene: TRBV5-1
D gene: TRBD1
J gene: TRBJ1-2

CDR3 protein: CASSQPVEGEAFF
CDR3 DNA: TGTGCCAGCAGCCAACCAGTGGAGGGTGAAGCTTTCTTT
clone size: NA
V gene: TRBV4-2
D gene: NA
J gene: TRBJ1-1

CDR3 protein: CARSPEGGYEKLFF
CDR3 DNA: TGTGCCAGAAGTCCCGAAGGGGGCTATGAAAAACTGTTTTTT
clone size: NA
V gene: TRBV5-3
D gene: TRBD1
J gene: TRBJ1-4

CDR3 protein: CASTAQDVSWGYTF
CDR3 DNA: TGTGCCAGCACGGCCCAGGATGTTTCGTGGGGCTACACCTTC
clone size: NA
V gene: TRBV2
D gene: NA
J gene: TRBJ1-2

CDR3 protein: CASSRFSSPLHF
CDR3 DNA: TGTGCCAGCAGCCGCTTCAGTTCACCCCTCCACTTT
clone size: NA
V gene: TRBV14
D gene: NA
J gene: TRBJ1-6

CDR3 protein: CASSPRDRGETQYF
CDR3 DNA: TGTGCCAGCAGCCCACGGGACAGGGGAGAGACCCAGTACTTC
clone size: NA
V gene: TRBV7-9
D gene: TRBD1
J gene: TRBJ2-5

CDR3 protein: CASSQVGGVKTDTQYF
CDR3 DNA: TGTGCCAGCAGCCAAGTCGGCGGGGTCAAGACAGATACGCAGTATTTT
clone size: NA
V gene: TRBV3-1/TRBV3-2
D gene: NA
J gene: TRBJ2-3

CDR3 protein: CASSDTPGLNQPQHF
CDR3 DNA: TGCGCCAGCAGCGACACTCCGGGGTTGAATCAGCCCCAGCATTTT
clone size: few
V gene: TRBV5-1
D gene: NA
J gene: TRBJ1-5

CDR3 protein: CATTRRWRGGPGDTQYF
CDR3 DNA: TGTGCCACCACGAGGAGGTGGCGGGGGGGGCCAGGAGATACGCAGTATTTT
clone size: NA
V gene: TRBV15
D gene: TRBD2
J gene: TRBJ2-3

CDR3 protein: CASSGLQATANSPLHF
CDR3 DNA: TGTGCCAGCAGCGGCCTACAGGCGACGGCCAATTCACCCCTCCACTTT
clone size: NA
V gene: TRBV9
D gene: NA
J gene: TRBJ1-6

CDR3 protein: CASSQGVLPGEKLFF
CDR3 DNA: TGTGCCAGCAGCCAAGGTGTGCTTCCCGGTGAAAAACTGTTTTTT
clone size: NA
V gene: TRBV14
D gene: NA
J gene: TRBJ1-4

CDR3 protein: CASSLNTPRDLNTEAFF
CDR3 DNA: TGTGCCAGCAGCTTAAACACCCCCCGGGACTTGAACACTGAAGCTTTCTTT
clone size: NA
V gene: TRBV7-9
D gene: NA
J gene: TRBJ1-1

CDR3 protein: CASSQLNRAGEKLFF
CDR3 DNA: TGTGCCAGCAGCCAACTAAACAGGGCCGGGGAAAAACTGTTTTTT
clone size: NA
V gene: TRBV3-1/TRBV3-2
D gene: NA
J gene: TRBJ1-4

CDR3 protein: CASSPSARGTEAFF
CDR3 DNA: TGTGCCAGCTCACCCTCCGCAAGAGGCACTGAAGCTTTCTTT
clone size: NA
V gene: TRBV18
D gene: NA
J gene: TRBJ1-1

CDR3 protein: CASTPRGLAGGTVNEQFF
CDR3 DNA: TGCGCCAGTACCCCAAGGGGACTAGCGGGGGGGACCGTCAATGAGCAGTTCTTC
clone size: NA
V gene: TRBV5-1
D gene: TRBD2
J gene: TRBJ2-1

CDR3 protein: CASSVGLAGAGETQYF
CDR3 DNA: TGTGCCAGCAGCGTCGGACTAGCGGGGGCTGGGGAGACCCAGTACTTC
clone size: NA
V gene: TRBV9
D gene: TRBD2
J gene: TRBJ2-5

CDR3 protein: CASSLAGGDTQYF
CDR3 DNA: TGTGCCAGCAGCTTGGCGGGAGGTGATACGCAGTATTTT
clone size: NA
V gene: TRBV5-8
D gene: TRBD2
J gene: TRBJ2-3

CDR3 protein: CASSLERGASTDTQYF
CDR3 DNA: TGTGCCAGCAGTTTGGAGCGGGGGGCAAGCACAGATACGCAGTATTTT
clone size: NA
V gene: TRBV27
D gene: TRBD2
J gene: TRBJ2-3

CDR3 protein: CASSRASGFSSYNEQFF
CDR3 DNA: TGTGCCAGCAGTCGAGCTAGCGGGTTTTCCTCCTACAATGAGCAGTTCTTC
clone size: NA
V gene: TRBV27
D gene: TRBD2
J gene: TRBJ2-1

CDR3 protein: CASSLEQGAVEGYTF
CDR3 DNA: TGTGCCAGCAGCTTGGAGCAGGGGGCGGTGGAAGGCTACACCTTC
clone size: NA
V gene: TRBV5-5
D gene: TRBD1
J gene: TRBJ1-2

CDR3 protein: CASSLDGIRGTGELFF
CDR3 DNA: TGTGCCAGCAGCTTAGACGGGATAAGAGGGACCGGGGAGCTGTTTTTT
clone size: NA
V gene: TRBV7-3
D gene: NA
J gene: TRBJ2-2

CDR3 protein: CATSRTPGDPNEKLFF
CDR3 DNA: TGTGCCACCAGCCGGACGCCGGGAGATCCTAATGAAAAACTGTTTTTT
clone size: NA
V gene: TRBV15
D gene: NA
J gene: TRBJ1-4

CDR3 protein: CASSRDSSTDTQYF
CDR3 DNA: TGTGCCAGCAGCAGGGACAGCTCCACAGATACGCAGTATTTT
clone size: NA
V gene: TRBV9
D gene: TRBD1
J gene: TRBJ2-3

CDR3 protein: CASGFLGTSGGPGTGELFF
CDR3 DNA: TGTGCTAGTGGTTTTCTAGGGACTAGCGGGGGACCGGGCACCGGGGAGCTGTTTTTT
clone size: NA
V gene: TRBV12-5
D gene: TRBD2
J gene: TRBJ2-2

CDR3 protein: CASSTAQGLNTEAFF
CDR3 DNA: TGTGCCAGCAGCACCGCACAGGGATTGAACACTGAAGCTTTCTTT
clone size: once
V gene: TRBV13
D gene: NA
J gene: TRBJ1-1

CDR3 protein: CASAGTGSVFGYTF
CDR3 DNA: TGTGCCAGCGCCGGGACAGGGAGCGTATTTGGCTACACCTTC
clone size: NA
V gene: TRBV28
D gene: TRBD1
J gene: TRBJ1-2

CDR3 protein: CASSLWSSGRQGLNYGYTF
CDR3 DNA: TGTGCCAGCAGCTTATGGAGTAGCGGCAGACAGGGCCTTAACTATGGCTACACCTTC
clone size: NA
V gene: TRBV7-2
D gene: TRBD1
J gene: TRBJ1-2

CDR3 protein: CASSSTGYQLPNTEAFF
CDR3 DNA: TGTGCCAGCAGCTCGACAGGGTATCAACTCCCGAACACTGAAGCTTTCTTT
clone size: NA
V gene: TRBV7-3
D gene: TRBD1
J gene: TRBJ1-1

CDR3 protein: CASSLGASGGLGTDTQYF
CDR3 DNA: TGTGCCAGCAGCTTAGGGGCTAGCGGGGGGCTTGGGACAGATACGCAGTATTTT
clone size: NA
V gene: TRBV7-6
D gene: TRBD2
J gene: TRBJ2-3

CDR3 protein: CASSLGLGPVSSYEQYF
CDR3 DNA: TGTGCCAGCAGCTTAGGCCTTGGGCCGGTGAGCTCCTACGAGCAGTACTTC
clone size: NA
V gene: TRBV13
D gene: NA
J gene: TRBJ2-7

CDR3 protein: CASSELDGSEKLFF
CDR3 DNA: TGTGCCAGCAGTGAACTGGACGGGAGCGAAAAACTGTTTTTT
clone size: NA
V gene: TRBV2
D gene: NA
J gene: TRBJ1-4

CDR3 protein: CASSDRDRDEETQYF
CDR3 DNA: TGTGCCAGCAGTGACCGGGACAGAGATGAGGAGACCCAGTACTTC
clone size: NA
V gene: TRBV28
D gene: TRBD1
J gene: TRBJ2-5

CDR3 protein: CASSRGADTQYF
CDR3 DNA: TGTGCCAGCAGCCGGGGGGCAGATACGCAGTATTTT
clone size: NA
V gene: TRBV7-3
D gene: TRBD2
J gene: TRBJ2-3

CDR3 protein: CASRLWVRGDYGYTF
CDR3 DNA: TGTGCCAGCAGGCTATGGGTCAGGGGGGACTATGGCTACACCTTC
clone size: NA
V gene: TRBV28
D gene: TRBD1
J gene: TRBJ1-2

CDR3 protein: CASSFGTGSEQYF
CDR3 DNA: TGTGCCAGCAGTTTCGGGACAGGGAGTGAGCAGTACTTC
clone size: NA
V gene: TRBV27
D gene: TRBD1
J gene: TRBJ2-7

CDR3 protein: CSFWTGATGELFF
CDR3 DNA: TGCAGCTTTTGGACAGGGGCCACCGGGGAGCTGTTTTTT
clone size: NA
V gene: TRBV29-1
D gene: TRBD1
J gene: TRBJ2-2

CDR3 protein: CASSVEVAGWGRDTEAFF
CDR3 DNA: TGTGCCAGCTCAGTAGAGGTCGCTGGTTGGGGGAGGGACACTGAAGCTTTCTTT
clone size: NA
V gene: TRBV18
D gene: NA
J gene: TRBJ1-1

CDR3 protein: CASRGVQGNTGELFF
CDR3 DNA: TGTGCCAGCAGGGGGGTACAGGGCAACACCGGGGAGCTGTTTTTT
clone size: once
V gene: TRBV3-1/TRBV3-2
D gene: NA
J gene: TRBJ2-2

CDR3 protein: CASSTRTGEGSPLHF
CDR3 DNA: TGTGCCAGCAGCACCCGGACAGGGGAAGGTTCACCCCTCCACTTT
clone size: NA
V gene: TRBV7-8
D gene: TRBD1
J gene: TRBJ1-6

CDR3 protein: CASSSITGGFRNYGYTF
CDR3 DNA: TGTGCCAGCAGCTCGATAACAGGGGGCTTCAGGAACTATGGCTACACCTTC
clone size: few
V gene: TRBV7-2
D gene: TRBD1
J gene: TRBJ1-2

CDR3 protein: CASSIGRLATNEQFF
CDR3 DNA: TGTGCCAGTAGTATAGGACGCCTAGCCACCAATGAGCAGTTCTTC
clone size: NA
V gene: TRBV19
D gene: NA
J gene: TRBJ2-1

CDR3 protein: CATRSGKGDTGELFF
CDR3 DNA: TGTGCCACCAGATCGGGCAAAGGGGACACCGGGGAGCTGTTTTTT
clone size: many
V gene: TRBV24-1
D gene: NA
J gene: TRBJ2-2

CDR3 protein: CASSLEVASGSYEQYF
CDR3 DNA: TGTGCCAGCAGCTTAGAGGTGGCTAGCGGGTCCTACGAGCAGTACTTC
clone size: NA
V gene: TRBV7-6
D gene: TRBD2
J gene: TRBJ2-7